These T cell receptor beta chains were read from a single sample in a study of blood T cell repertoires in COVID-19. Clones were sequenced by immunoSEQ multiplex PCR, and TCRdb holds only the in-frame ones, with some missing. This table holds some 300,000 clones, more than 80% found once. Sample: peripheral blood. These receptor sequences come from a woman aged 45-59 years with COVID-19, enrolled during active disease. The CDR3 runs from the conserved cysteine through the conserved F or W. D genes are given only for firm matches.

TRBJ1-5	TRBV11-2	.	TGTGCCAGCAGCTTATCCAACAATCAGCCCCAGCATTTT	CASSLSNNQPQHF
TRBJ1-2	TRBV12-5	TRBD1	TGTGCTAGTGGTTGGGAGACAGGGGCCTATGGCTACACCTTC	CASGWETGAYGYTF
TRBJ1-1	TRBV5-4	.	TGTGCCAGCAGCTTGCCTCCAGGGGACATGAACACTGAAGCTTTCTTT	CASSLPPGDMNTEAFF
TRBJ2-1	TRBV6-5	.	TGTGCCAGCAGTTACGAAAGGACAGTCTCCTACAATGAGCAGTTCTTC	CASSYERTVSYNEQFF
TRBJ1-3	TRBV30	.	TGTGCCTGGACCGTTGACAACTCTGGAAACACCATATATTTT	CAWTVDNSGNTIYF
TRBJ2-2	TRBV2	.	TGTGCCAGCAGCCGAGGGCCCACCGGGGAGCTGTTTTTT	CASSRGPTGELFF
TRBJ2-1	TRBV24-1	TRBD2	TGTGCCACCAGCATAACCGGGACTAGCGGCTCTCGAGAGCAGTTCTTC	CATSITGTSGSREQFF
TRBJ1-1	TRBV5-5	TRBD1	TGTGCCAGCAGCCAAAAACCGACAGGGCTCACTGAAGCTTTCTTT	CASSQKPTGLTEAFF
TRBJ1-2	TRBV6-5	TRBD1	TGTGCCAGCAGTTACTCAGGGACAGGATTAAATGGCTACACCTTC	CASSYSGTGLNGYTF
TRBJ2-2	TRBV29-1	TRBD2	TGCAGCGTTGACAGGGAGGGAACCGGGGAGCTGTTTTTT	CSVDREGTGELFF